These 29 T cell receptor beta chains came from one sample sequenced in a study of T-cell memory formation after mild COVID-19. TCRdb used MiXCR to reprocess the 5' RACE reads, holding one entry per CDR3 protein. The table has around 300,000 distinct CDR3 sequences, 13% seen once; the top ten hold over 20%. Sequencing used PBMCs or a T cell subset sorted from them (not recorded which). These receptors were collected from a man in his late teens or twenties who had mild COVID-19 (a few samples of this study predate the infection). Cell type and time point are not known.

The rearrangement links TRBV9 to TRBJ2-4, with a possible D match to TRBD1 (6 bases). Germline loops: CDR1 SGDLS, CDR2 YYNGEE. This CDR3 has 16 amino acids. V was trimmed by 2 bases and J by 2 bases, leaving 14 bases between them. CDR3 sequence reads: CASSVGASSPKNIQYF. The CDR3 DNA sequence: TGTGCCAGCAGCGTGGGGGCCAGCTCACCCAAAAACATTCAGTACTTC. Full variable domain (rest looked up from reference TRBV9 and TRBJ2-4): DSGVTQTPKHLITATGQRVTLRCSPRSGDLSVYWYQQSLDQGLQFLIQYYNGEERAKGNILERFSAQQFPDLHSELNLSSLELGDSALYFCASSVGASSPKNIQYFGAGTRLSVL.

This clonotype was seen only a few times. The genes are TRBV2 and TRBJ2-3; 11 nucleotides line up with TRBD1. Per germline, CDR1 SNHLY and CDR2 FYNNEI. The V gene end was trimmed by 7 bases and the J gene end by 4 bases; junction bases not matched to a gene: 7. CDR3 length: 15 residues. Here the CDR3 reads CASKRGTGGADTQYF. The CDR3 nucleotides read TGTGCCAGCAAGCGGGGGACAGGGGGTGCAGATACGCAGTATTTT.

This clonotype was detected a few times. The CDR3 loop reads CASSQGGRRTPLHF. CDR3 coding DNA: TGCGCCAGCAGCCAAGGCGGGAGGAGGACACCCCTCCACTTT. The chain joins TRBV4-1 to TRBJ1-6; D is uncertain. V dropped 1 base and J dropped 11 bases, with 12 bases sitting between them. Germline V gene sequence: CDR1 MGHRA, CDR2 YSYEKL. The CDR3 totals 14 residues.

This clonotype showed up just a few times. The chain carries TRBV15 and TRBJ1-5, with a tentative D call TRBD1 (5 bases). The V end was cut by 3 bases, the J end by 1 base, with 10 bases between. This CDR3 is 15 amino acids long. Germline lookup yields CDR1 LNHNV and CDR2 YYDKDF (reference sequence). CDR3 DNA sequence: TGTGCCACCAGCAGTCGGCGACAGAGCAATCAGCCCCAGCATTTT. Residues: CATSSRRQSNQPQHF.

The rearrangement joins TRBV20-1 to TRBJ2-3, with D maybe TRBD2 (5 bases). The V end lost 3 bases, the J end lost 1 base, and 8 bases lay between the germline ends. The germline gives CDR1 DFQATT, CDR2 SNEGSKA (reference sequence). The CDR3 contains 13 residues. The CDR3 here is CSARGEGTDTQYF. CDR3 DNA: TGCAGTGCTAGGGGAGAGGGCACAGATACGCAGTATTTT.

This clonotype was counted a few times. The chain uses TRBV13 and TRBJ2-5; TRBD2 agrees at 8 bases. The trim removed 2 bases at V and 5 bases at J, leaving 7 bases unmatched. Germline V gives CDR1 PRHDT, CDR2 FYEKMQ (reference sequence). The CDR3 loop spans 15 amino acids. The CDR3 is CASSLPPAGVETQYF. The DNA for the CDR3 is TGTGCCAGCAGCTTACCCCCAGCGGGGGTGGAGACCCAGTACTTC.

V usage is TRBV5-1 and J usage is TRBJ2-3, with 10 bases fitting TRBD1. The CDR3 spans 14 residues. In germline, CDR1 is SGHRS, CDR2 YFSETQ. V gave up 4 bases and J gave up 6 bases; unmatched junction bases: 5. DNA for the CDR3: TGCGCCAGCAGCGTGACAGGGGGCGAGGATACGCAGTATTTT. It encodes CASSVTGGEDTQYF.

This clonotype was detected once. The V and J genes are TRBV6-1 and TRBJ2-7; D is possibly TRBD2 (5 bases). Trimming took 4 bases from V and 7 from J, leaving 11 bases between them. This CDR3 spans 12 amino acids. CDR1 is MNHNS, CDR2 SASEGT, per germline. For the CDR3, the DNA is TGTGCCAGCAGTGCACAGAGGAGGGAGCAGTACTTC. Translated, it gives CASSAQRREQYF.

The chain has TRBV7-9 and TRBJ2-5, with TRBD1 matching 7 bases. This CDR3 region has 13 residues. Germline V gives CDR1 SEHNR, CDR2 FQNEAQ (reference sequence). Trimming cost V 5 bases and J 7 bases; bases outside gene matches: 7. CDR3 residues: CASSVEGQRTQYF. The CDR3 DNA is TGTGCCAGCAGCGTCGAGGGACAGCGGACCCAGTACTTC.

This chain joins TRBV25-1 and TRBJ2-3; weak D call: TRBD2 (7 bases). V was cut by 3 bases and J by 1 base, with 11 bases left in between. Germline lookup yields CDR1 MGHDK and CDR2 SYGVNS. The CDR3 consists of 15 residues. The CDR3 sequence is CASSDRGGRTDTQYF. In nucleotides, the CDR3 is TGTGCCAGCAGTGATCGCGGGGGCCGCACAGATACGCAGTATTTT.

In DNA form, the CDR3 reads TGTGCCAGCAGTCCCTCCACGCCAACAACTAATGAAAAACTGTTTTTT. This codes for CASSPSTPTTNEKLFF. This chain connects TRBV27 to TRBJ1-4; D is uncertain. The CDR3 has 16 amino acids. Germline V gene data show CDR1 as MNHEY and CDR2 as SMNVEV (reference sequence). Trimming removed 5 bases from V and 0 bases from J, with 13 bases in between.

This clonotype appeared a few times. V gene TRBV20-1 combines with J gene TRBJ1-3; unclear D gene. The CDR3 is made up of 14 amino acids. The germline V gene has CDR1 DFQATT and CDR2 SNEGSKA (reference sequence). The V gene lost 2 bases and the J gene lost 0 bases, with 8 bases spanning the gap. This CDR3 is CSARTQTSGNTIYF. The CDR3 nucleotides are TGCAGTGCTAGAACTCAGACCTCTGGAAACACCATATATTTT.

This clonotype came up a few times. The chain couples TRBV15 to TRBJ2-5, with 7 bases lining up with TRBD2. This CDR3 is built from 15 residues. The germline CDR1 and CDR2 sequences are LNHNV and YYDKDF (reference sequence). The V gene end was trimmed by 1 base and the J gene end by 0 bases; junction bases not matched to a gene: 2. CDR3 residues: CATSRGLADQETQYF. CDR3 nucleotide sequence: TGTGCCACCAGCAGAGGGCTAGCGGACCAAGAGACCCAGTACTTC.

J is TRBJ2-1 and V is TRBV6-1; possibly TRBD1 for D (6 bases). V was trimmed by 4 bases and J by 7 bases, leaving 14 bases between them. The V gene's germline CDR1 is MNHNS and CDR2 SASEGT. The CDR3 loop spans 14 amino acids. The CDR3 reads CASSATGTGNEQFF. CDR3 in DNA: TGTGCCAGCAGTGCCACCGGAACAGGGAATGAGCAGTTCTTC.

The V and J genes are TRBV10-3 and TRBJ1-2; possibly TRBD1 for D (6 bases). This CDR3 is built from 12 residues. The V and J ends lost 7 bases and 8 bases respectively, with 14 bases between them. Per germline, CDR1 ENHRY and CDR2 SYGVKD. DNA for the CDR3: TGTGCCATCAACAGGGACGGAGAAGGCTACACCTTC. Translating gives CAINRDGEGYTF.

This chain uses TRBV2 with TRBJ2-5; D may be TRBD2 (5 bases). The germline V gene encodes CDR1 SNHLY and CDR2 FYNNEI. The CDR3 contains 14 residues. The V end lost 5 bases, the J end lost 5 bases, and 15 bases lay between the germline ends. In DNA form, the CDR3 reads TGTGCCAGCAGTCCCGGACTGGTAAGGGAGACCCAGTACTTC. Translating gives CASSPGLVRETQYF.

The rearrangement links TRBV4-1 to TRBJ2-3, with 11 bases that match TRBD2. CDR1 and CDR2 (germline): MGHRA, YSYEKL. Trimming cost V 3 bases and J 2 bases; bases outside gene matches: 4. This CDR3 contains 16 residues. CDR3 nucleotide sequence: TGCGCCAGCAGCCAGTTACTAGCGGGGGTCACAGATACGCAGTATTTT. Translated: CASSQLLAGVTDTQYF.

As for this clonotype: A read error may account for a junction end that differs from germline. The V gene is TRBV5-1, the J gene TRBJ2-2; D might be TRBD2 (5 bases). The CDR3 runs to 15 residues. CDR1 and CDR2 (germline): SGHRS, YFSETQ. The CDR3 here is CASSLDSFFTGEMFF. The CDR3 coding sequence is TGCGCCAGCAGCTTGGACAGCTTCTTCACCGGGGAGATGTTTTTT.

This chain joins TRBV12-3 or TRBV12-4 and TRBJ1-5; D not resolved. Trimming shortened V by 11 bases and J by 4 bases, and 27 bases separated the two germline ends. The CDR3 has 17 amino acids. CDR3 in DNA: TGTGCCGGTTGCGGTCATCCAAACCGCCTCCAAAATCAGCCCCAGCATTTT. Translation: CAGCGHPNRLQNQPQHF.

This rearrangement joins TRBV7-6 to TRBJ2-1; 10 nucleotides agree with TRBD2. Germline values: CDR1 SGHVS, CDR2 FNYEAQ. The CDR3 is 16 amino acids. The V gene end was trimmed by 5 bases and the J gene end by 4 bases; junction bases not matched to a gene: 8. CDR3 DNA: TGTGCCAGCAGCCGCCGCCTAGCGGGGGAGTACAATGAGCAGTTCTTC. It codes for CASSRRLAGEYNEQFF.

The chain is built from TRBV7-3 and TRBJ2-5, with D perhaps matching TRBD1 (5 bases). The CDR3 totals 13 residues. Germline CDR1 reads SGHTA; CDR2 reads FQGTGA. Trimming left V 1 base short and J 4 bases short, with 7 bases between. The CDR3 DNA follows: TGTGCCAGCAGCTTAATGGGGCGAGAGACCCAGTACTTC. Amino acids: CASSLMGRETQYF.

CDR3: CSAYPTNEKLFF. The CDR3, as DNA: TGCAGTGCGTATCCAACTAATGAAAAACTGTTTTTT. J is TRBJ1-4 and V is TRBV20-1; no definite D call. Trimming took off 6 bases at V and 0 bases at J, with 5 bases between the two ends. The V gene's germline CDR1 is DFQATT and CDR2 SNEGSKA (reference sequence). The CDR3 has 12 residues.

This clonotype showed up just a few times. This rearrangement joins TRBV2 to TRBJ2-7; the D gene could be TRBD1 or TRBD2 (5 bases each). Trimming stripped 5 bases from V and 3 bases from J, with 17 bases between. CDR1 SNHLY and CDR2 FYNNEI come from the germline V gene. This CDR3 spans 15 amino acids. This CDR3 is CASSPTGARNYEQYV. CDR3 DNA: TGTGCCAGCAGTCCCACCGGGGCCCGCAACTACGAGCAGTACGTC.

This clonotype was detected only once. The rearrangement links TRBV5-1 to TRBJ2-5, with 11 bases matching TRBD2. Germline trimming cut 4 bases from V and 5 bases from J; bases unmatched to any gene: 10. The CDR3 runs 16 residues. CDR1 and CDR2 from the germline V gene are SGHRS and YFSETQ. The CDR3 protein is CASSIGTSGGGETQYF. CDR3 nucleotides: TGCGCCAGCAGCATTGGGACTAGCGGCGGCGGGGAGACCCAGTACTTC.

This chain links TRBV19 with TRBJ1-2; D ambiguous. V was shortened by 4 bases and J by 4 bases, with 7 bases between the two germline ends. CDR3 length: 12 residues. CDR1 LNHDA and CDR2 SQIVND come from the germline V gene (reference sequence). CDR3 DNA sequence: TGTGCCAGTAGTAGGGAGGGCTATGGCTACACCTTC. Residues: CASSREGYGYTF.

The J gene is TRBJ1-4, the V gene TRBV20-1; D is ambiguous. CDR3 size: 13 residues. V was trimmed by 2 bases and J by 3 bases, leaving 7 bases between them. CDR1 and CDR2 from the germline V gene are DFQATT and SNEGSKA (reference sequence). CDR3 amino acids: CSARRHSNEKLFF. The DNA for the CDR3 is TGCAGTGCTAGAAGGCACTCTAATGAAAAACTGTTTTTT.

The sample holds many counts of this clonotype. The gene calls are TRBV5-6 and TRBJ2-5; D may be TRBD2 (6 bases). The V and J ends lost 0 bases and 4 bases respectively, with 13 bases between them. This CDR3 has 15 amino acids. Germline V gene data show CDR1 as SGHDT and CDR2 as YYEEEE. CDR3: CASSLGLWRGETQYF. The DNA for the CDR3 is TGTGCCAGCAGCTTGGGGCTTTGGAGGGGAGAGACCCAGTACTTC.

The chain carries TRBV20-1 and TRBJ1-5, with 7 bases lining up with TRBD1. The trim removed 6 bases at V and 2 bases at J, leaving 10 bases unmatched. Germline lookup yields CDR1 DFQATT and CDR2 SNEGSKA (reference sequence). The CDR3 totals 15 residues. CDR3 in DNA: TGCAGTGCCACCCCGGGGGACAGACGCAATCAGCCCCAGCATTTT. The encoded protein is CSATPGDRRNQPQHF.

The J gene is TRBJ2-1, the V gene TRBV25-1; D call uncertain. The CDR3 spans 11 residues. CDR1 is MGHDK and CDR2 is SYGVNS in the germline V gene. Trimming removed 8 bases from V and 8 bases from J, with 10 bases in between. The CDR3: CASGKLDEQFF. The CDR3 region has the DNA TGTGCCAGCGGGAAGCTGGATGAGCAGTTCTTC.